Detailed here is one T cell receptor beta chain. Its antigen is unidentified. Trimming stripped 3 bases from V and 7 bases from J, with 4 bases between. This CDR3 is built from 10 residues. CDR1 and CDR2 from the germline V gene are DFQATT and SNEGSKA (reference sequence). This sample was taken from a study of a mutant IDH1 vaccine in newly diagnosed glioma. Study information: Earlier treatment was radiotherapy, temozolomide, or both, with most getting both. The study held visit V12 at week 35 and visit V13 at week 47.

Indicated time point: week 35, safety follow-up. A single vaccine dose contained 300 ug of mutant IDH1 20-mer peptide, and topical imiquimod was used with it. Regarding the study as a whole: Overall, 85% to 95% of patients had vaccine-induced immune responses.

Clones were read by immunoSEQ multiplex PCR, and TCRdb kept only the in-frame ones, dropping some. The sample lists 65,000 to 85,000 clones; roughly 86% were seen once. Source: PBMCs, taken from a glioma patient whose treatment included an IDH1 peptide vaccine. The receptor was isolated from a man aged 25-45 years with glioma. The chain has TRBV20-1 and TRBJ2-1; D is ambiguous. The CDR3 sequence: CSASSNEQFF. For the CDR3, the DNA is TGCAGTGCTAGTTCGAATGAGCAGTTCTTC.